The 10 T cell receptor beta chains in this list originate from one sample, sequenced in a study of T cell changes during pregnancy in multiple sclerosis. Generated by immunoSEQ multiplex PCR, the TCRdb table keeps only in-frame clones and is missing some. In the table there are 60,000 or so clones, roughly nine tenths of which are singletons. The sample here was peripheral blood, taken before pregnancy. Receptors were obtained from a female donor with multiple sclerosis, enrolled in a pregnancy study.

The rearrangement uses TRBV6-1 and TRBJ2-7; D not resolved. Trimming pared 1 base from V and 5 bases from J, leaving 15 bases between. The CDR3 loop spans 15 amino acids. Germline V gene sequence: CDR1 MNHNS, CDR2 SASEGT. CDR3 DNA: TGTGCCAGCAGTGAAGAATCAAGCTCTTACCACGAGCAGTACTTC. It yields the protein CASSEESSSYHEQYF.

This chain joins TRBV6-6 and TRBJ1-5; a weak D match, TRBD1 (5 bases). Germline CDR1 is MNHNY and CDR2 is SVGAGI (reference sequence). V gave up 8 bases and J gave up 0 bases, with 14 bases separating them. This CDR3 region has 15 residues. CDR3 sequence reads: CASGINQGSNQPQHF. CDR3 DNA sequence: TGTGCCAGCGGCATTAACCAGGGTAGCAATCAGCCCCAGCATTTT.

A few counts support this clone. The V gene is TRBV4-2, the J gene TRBJ1-5; 8 bases fit TRBD1. The CDR3 contains 15 residues. Germline values: CDR1 LGHNA, CDR2 YNFKEQ. J lost 3 bases, V lost 5 bases, and 6 bases had no gene match. CDR3 nucleotide sequence: TGTGCCAGCAGCTCGGCGGACAGGGACAATCAGCCCCAGCATTTT. Encoded protein: CASSSADRDNQPQHF.

This clone appeared once. This chain connects TRBV10-3 to TRBJ1-2, with D maybe TRBD1 (6 bases). This CDR3 has 11 residues. Trimming cost V 9 bases and J 4 bases, with 9 bases left between them. Germline V gives CDR1 ENHRY, CDR2 SYGVKD. CDR3 region: CAIQGLYGYTF. The DNA of the CDR3 is TGTGCCATACAGGGCCTCTATGGCTACACCTTC.

The chain joins TRBV6-5 to TRBJ1-6; 8 bases map to TRBD1. CDR1 is MNHEY and CDR2 is SVGAGI in the germline V gene. With 5 bases clipped from V and 7 bases from J, the junction kept 4 bases outside the gene matches. This CDR3 is 14 amino acids long. Written as DNA, the CDR3 is TGTGCCAGCAGTCGACGGACAGGGAATTCACCCCTCCACTTT. Its protein product is CASSRRTGNSPLHF.

J is TRBJ2-3 and V is TRBV11-2, with TRBD2 matching 8 bases. In germline, CDR1 is SGHAT, CDR2 FQNNGV. With V trimmed by 4 bases and J by 4 bases, 10 bases remained unmatched. The length of the CDR3 is 16 residues. The CDR3 DNA sequence: TGTGCCAGCAGCTACCGAGCGGGGGACGTTTCAGATACGCAGTATTTT. Its protein product is CASSYRAGDVSDTQYF.

The V gene is TRBV5-6, the J gene TRBJ1-5; 7 bases are shared with TRBD1. Germline CDR1 is SGHDT and CDR2 is YYEEEE. The CDR3 totals 13 residues. The V segment lost 4 bases and the J segment 7 bases; nucleotides outside the gene matches: 5. In DNA, the CDR3 is TGTGCCAGCAGCCCCCAGGGGGGACAGCCCCAGCATTTT. Translation gives CASSPQGGQPQHF.

V is TRBV7-2 and J is TRBJ1-2; 9 bases match TRBD1. This CDR3 contains 18 residues. Germline CDR1 reads SGHTA; CDR2 reads FQGNSA. V lost 3 bases, J lost 1 base, and 12 bases stayed unmatched. This CDR3 reads CASSFLPGQGRGNYGYTF. CDR3 bases: TGTGCCAGCAGCTTCCTACCGGGACAGGGAAGGGGTAACTATGGCTACACCTTC.

J is TRBJ2-7 and V is TRBV7-7, with D maybe TRBD1 (5 bases). Trimming removed 5 bases at V and 3 bases at J, with 11 bases between. The length of the CDR3 is 13 residues. Germline CDR1 and CDR2: SSHAT and FNYEAQ (reference sequence). The CDR3 coding sequence is TGTGCCAGCAGCCCGACCGACAGCTACGAGCAGTACTTC. Translated: CASSPTDSYEQYF.

V gene TRBV5-5 combines with J gene TRBJ2-7; 8 bases line up with TRBD1. The CDR3 runs 15 residues. J lost 7 bases, V lost 1 base, and 10 bases had no gene match. Germline V gene data show CDR1 as SGHKS and CDR2 as YYEKEE (reference sequence). For the CDR3, the DNA is TGTGCCAGCAGCTTGCTTATGTCAGGGGGCTGGGAGCAGTACTTC. Protein: CASSLLMSGGWEQYF.